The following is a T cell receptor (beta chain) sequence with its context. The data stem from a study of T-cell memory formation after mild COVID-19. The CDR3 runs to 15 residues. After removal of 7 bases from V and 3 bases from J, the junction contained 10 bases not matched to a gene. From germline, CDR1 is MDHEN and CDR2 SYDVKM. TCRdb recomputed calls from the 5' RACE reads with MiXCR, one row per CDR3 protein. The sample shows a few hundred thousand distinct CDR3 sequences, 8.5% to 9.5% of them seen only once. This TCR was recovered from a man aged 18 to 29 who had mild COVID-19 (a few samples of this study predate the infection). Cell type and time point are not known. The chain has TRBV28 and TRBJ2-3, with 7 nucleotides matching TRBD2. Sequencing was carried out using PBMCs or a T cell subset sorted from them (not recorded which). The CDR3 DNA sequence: TGTGCCAGCACCTGGGGTGTCGGGGGGACAGATACGCAGTATTTT. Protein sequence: CASTWGVGGTDTQYF.